The source of this TCR beta chain is a study of CD8+ T cells in alopecia areata. Findings of the study overall: Expanded CD8+ clones among the top 100, and scalp clonality, were significantly decreased by tofacitinib.

After removal of 6 bases from V and 5 bases from J, the junction contained 6 bases not matched to a gene. CDR3 length equals 13 residues. The germline V gene has CDR1 SQVTM and CDR2 ANQGSEA. Isolated RNA was reverse transcribed into cDNA used as the sequencing template. TCRdb's copy holds only in-frame clones and misses some; the assay was immunoSEQ multiplex PCR. The top ten clones hold 13% to 15% of a sample with approximately 150,000 clones, around three fifths of them seen once. Treatment indicated: oral pan-JAK inhibitor, 5-10 mg twice daily. This clone came up a few times. Its matching antigen is unknown. Other nucleotide sequences from this sample produce the same CDR3.

The source of this sequence is a human donor with alopecia areata. This rearrangement joins TRBV29-1 to TRBJ2-5; 10 nucleotides line up with TRBD1. The input for sequencing was CD4+ T cells sorted from blood, taken at week 24, from a patient treated with tofacitinib. CDR3 loop: CSVAGQGGETQYF. The CDR3, as DNA: TGCAGCGTCGCAGGACAGGGGGGCGAGACCCAGTACTTC.